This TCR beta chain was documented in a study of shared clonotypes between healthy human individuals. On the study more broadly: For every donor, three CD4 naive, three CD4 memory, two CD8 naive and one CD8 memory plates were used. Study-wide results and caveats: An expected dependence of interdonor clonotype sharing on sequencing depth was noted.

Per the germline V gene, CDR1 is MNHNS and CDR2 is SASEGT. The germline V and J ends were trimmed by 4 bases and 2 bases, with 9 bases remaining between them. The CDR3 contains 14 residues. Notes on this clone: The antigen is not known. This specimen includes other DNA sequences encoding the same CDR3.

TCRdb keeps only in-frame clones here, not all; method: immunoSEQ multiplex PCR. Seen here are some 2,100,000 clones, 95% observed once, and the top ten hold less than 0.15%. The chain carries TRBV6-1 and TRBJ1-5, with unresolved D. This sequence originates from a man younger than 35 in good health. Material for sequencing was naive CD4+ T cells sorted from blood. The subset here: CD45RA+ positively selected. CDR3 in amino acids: CASSVSWGNQPQHF. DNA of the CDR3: TGTGCCAGCAGTGTATCCTGGGGCAATCAGCCCCAGCATTTT.